Reported below is one TCR beta chain. Its antigen is still unknown. Germline CDR1 LNHNV, CDR2 YYDKDF (reference sequence). V lost 5 bases to trimming and J lost 5 bases, with 10 bases between them. The CDR3 runs 12 residues. This sample was taken from a study of response to subunit inactivated influenza vaccine. Whole-study results and caveats: Few new T cells, the authors suggested, are recruited by each seasonal influenza vaccination.

TCRdb used MiXCR to reprocess the RT-PCR reads, holding one entry per CDR3 protein. The table has about 780,000 distinct CDR3 sequences, less than 20% seen once. The source was PBMCs from blood, collected roughly 5 days after vaccination. This chain links TRBV15 with TRBJ2-7; D is ambiguous. The clonotype was recovered from a man aged 50 or older who received an inactivated influenza vaccine. The CDR3 spells CATSLDRDEQYF. CDR3 DNA: TGTGCCACCAGCCTGGACCGAGACGAGCAGTACTTC.